Listed here are 2 T cell receptor beta chains from one sample, sequenced in a study of T cell responses to AZD1222 COVID-19 vaccine. Sequencing was performed with immunoSEQ multiplex PCR; in TCRdb, only in-frame clones are kept and a portion is missing. The table lists around 100,000 clones, 70% to 90% of them singletons. This sample comprised peripheral blood, obtained 28 days after the second AZD1222 dose. These TCRs come from an adult who received the AZD1222 COVID-19 vaccine.

The V call is TRBV28, the J call TRBJ2-7; TRBD2 matches 13 bases. Trimming at V came to 6 bases and at J to 3 bases, leaving 5 bases not matched to a gene. Looked up from germline, CDR1 is MDHEN and CDR2 is SYDVKM. This CDR3 has 15 amino acids. CDR3 region: CASRGWTSGSYEQYF. For the CDR3, the DNA is TGTGCCAGCAGGGGCTGGACTAGCGGGAGCTACGAGCAGTACTTC.

The chain is built from TRBV7-2 and TRBJ1-3; possibly TRBD1 for D (5 bases). This CDR3 contains 14 residues. Germline CDR1 is SGHTA and CDR2 is FQGNSA. Trimming stripped 6 bases from V and 2 bases from J, with 11 bases between. The CDR3 DNA reads TGTGCCAGCAGGCCAGGGACTGCTGGAAACACCATATATTTT. Translated: CASRPGTAGNTIYF.